This T cell receptor beta chain was sequenced in a study of T cells after yellow fever vaccination (dated by TCRdb to between 2017 and 2020). Background for the entire study: Libraries from fractions with low cell numbers were prepared with the SMART-Seq v4 Ultra Low Input RNA kit. Blood was collected at multiple timepoints before and after primary and secondary immunization, and bulk PBMC replicates and cell subsets were isolated. Two healthy male donors made up the cohort, one aged 18 to 30 years and the other aged 30 to 39 years. To track T-cell clones before and after primary and booster YFV17D yellow fever vaccination, bulk TCR alpha and beta repertoires were sequenced longitudinally. Overall study outcomes, separate from this receptor: The study included only a couple of donors, which limits how far the findings can be generalized. A small fraction of clonotypes appeared in both the CD4 and CD8 compartments, likely as a result of convergent recombination. The secondary T-cell response was weaker than the primary response but faster, peaking on day 5 instead of day 15. Computational filtering was required because FACS-sorted repertoires could contain abundant contaminating clonotypes from the bulk population. Most clones expanded after primary vaccination (approximately 96% of CD4 and roughly 90% of CD8) were re-detected after the booster, suggesting that broad memory maintenance occurred.

Comments on this clonotype: No cognate antigen has been identified for it. This may come from a read error, since a much larger clone is one base off.

The CDR3, cysteine through phenylalanine, is 14 amino acids long. The only DNA kept is the CDR3, 42 bases in frame from the first base. Taken from the germline V gene (reference sequence), the CDR1 and CDR2 loops are LNHDA and SQIVND. V lost 5 bases and J lost 7 bases; the stretch between them is 14 bases long. The meaning of the sample's treatment or condition label: live attenuated yellow fever vaccine strain. A standard Ficoll-Paque protocol was used to isolate PBMCs from peripheral blood. CD4 and CD8 T-cell fractions were isolated with Dynabeads CD4 and CD8 positive selection kits. RNA was extracted with TriZol from bulk PBMCs, CD4 and CD8 fractions, and dextramer-positive and dextramer-negative fractions. Synthesis of TCR cDNA relied on 5'RACE template switching, a step that introduced a universal primer site along with unique molecular identifiers. cDNA synthesis was primed from both the TCR alpha and TCR beta constant segments. Library amplification used two PCR steps, and the second PCR step added sample barcodes and sequencing adapters. Sequencing of libraries was performed on Illumina HiSeq 2500 (2x100 bp) or NovaSeq (2x150 bp). The published analysis was carried out like this. MIGEC was used to demultiplex reads and collapse the reads into UMI consensus sequences, and MiXCR was used for V(D)J alignment. Clonotypes responding to the vaccine were identified with edgeR on replicate PBMC samples, with the criteria of FDR below 0.01 and a log2 fold change above 5 up to day 15. CD4 or CD8 identity was assigned to each bulk clonotype according to whether the clonotype was present at higher abundance in the sequenced CD4 repertoire or the sequenced CD8 repertoire. TCRdb reworked the public reads: Q25 trimming with fastp, MiXCR clone assembly, productive beta chains retained. Rows merge per CDR3 protein into single entries with the most common DNA and genes. TCRdb's processing, not the authors' own work, is the source of the V and J calls. Here the sample has over 110,000 distinct CDR3 sequences; approximately 7.7% occur a single time. The leading ten clones occupy roughly 0.71% of the sample.

This material consisted of CD4+ T cells sorted from PBMCs, taken 5 days after the yellow fever booster vaccination. The sequence was collected from a man aged 25 to 40 who received the YFV17D yellow fever vaccine. The V and J segments used are TRBV19 and TRBJ2-2, with no reliable assignment of the D segment. The CDR3: CASSADDLGGELFF. Here is the DNA: TGTGCCAGTAGTGCCGACGACCTGGGCGGGGAGCTGTTTTTT.